This T cell receptor (beta chain) stems from a study of post-analysis software for immune sequencing data. Study results and caveats: Patients carried a few TRBV segments more frequently than controls did, and TRBV5-6, TRBV5-1 and TRBV20-1 were among them.

Prepared TCR beta cDNA libraries contained unique molecular identifiers. Each sample of roughly 0.9 to 11 million input T cells yielded roughly 0.5 million cDNA molecules, so each molecule approximated one T cell. TCRdb re-called the PCR reads with MiXCR, one entry per CDR3 protein. This table has roughly 670,000 distinct CDR3 sequences, around 64% appearing once. This clonotype was picked up one time. Its antigen is still unknown. Trimming took 5 bases from V and 5 from J; bases not matched to a gene: 7. Germline CDR1 reads SGHVS; CDR2 reads FQNEAQ. CDR3 size: 14 residues. The sequence came from a girl aged 2 to 10 with multiple sclerosis. The sequenced material came from blood. The chain employs TRBV7-8 and TRBJ2-3; 7 nucleotides align to TRBD1. CDR3 DNA sequence: TGTGCCAGCAGCCCAGGACAGGCGGTAGATACGCAGTATTTT. Protein: CASSPGQAVDTQYF.